The entry below describes one T cell receptor beta chain. These data are taken from a study of blood T cell repertoires in COVID-19. The protocol was immunoSEQ multiplex PCR, while the TCRdb copy is restricted to in-frame clones and leaves out a portion. The data show about 150,000 clones, around 85% seen once. Seattle cases were enrolled at active infection and followed longitudinally. The sequence derives from a man aged 55 to 70 with COVID-19, enrolled during active disease. The specimen sequenced was peripheral blood.

The CDR3 DNA is TGTGCCAGCAGCCAACAGGGGGCGGGTAATGAAAAACTGTTTTTT. Amino acid sequence: CASSQQGAGNEKLFF. The chain couples TRBV3-1 (or the pseudogene TRBV3-2) to TRBJ1-4, with 8 bases identical to TRBD1. Germline trimming cut 2 bases from V and 4 bases from J; bases unmatched to any gene: 3. Germline V gene lookup returns CDR1 LGHDT and CDR2 YNNKEL (reference sequence). The CDR3 has 15 amino acids.